The TCR beta chain described here comes from a study of Ad26.COV2.S vaccination and SARS-CoV-2 variants. Study information: It was the COV1001 Ad26.COV2.S trial arm that included the donor. Participants got Ad26.COV2.S intramuscularly, once or twice 56 days apart.

Specified treatment: around 19 received Ad26.COV2.S at low or high dose, single or two shots; several received placebo; per-sample allocation not given. Sampling was performed 63 days after the first vaccine or placebo injection. An Ad26 vector that expressed Wuhan-strain SARS-CoV-2 spike constituted the vaccine. The method was immunoSEQ multiplex PCR; TCRdb's version includes in-frame clones alone and lacks a portion of them. The sample includes around 400,000 clones, more than 80% seen only once; the top ten take approximately 12%. General study points: Recipients given vaccine exceeded placebo recipients in spike-specific TCR breadth.

The CDR3 length is 12 residues. The germline V gene encodes CDR1 SEHNR and CDR2 FQNEAQ (reference sequence). V lost 8 bases to trimming and J lost 7 bases; unmatched junction nucleotides: 4. With respect to this clone: Its antigen is not identified.

The sequence came from a person between 18 and 65 years old who received the Ad26.COV2.S COVID-19 vaccine or a placebo. Sequenced material: peripheral blood, taken in a trial of Ad26.COV2.S vaccine versus placebo. The rearrangement links TRBV7-9 to TRBJ2-1; 8 bases line up with TRBD2. The CDR3 coding sequence is TGTGCCAGCGGGAAGCGGGAGAATGAGCAGTTCTTC. This encodes CASGKRENEQFF.